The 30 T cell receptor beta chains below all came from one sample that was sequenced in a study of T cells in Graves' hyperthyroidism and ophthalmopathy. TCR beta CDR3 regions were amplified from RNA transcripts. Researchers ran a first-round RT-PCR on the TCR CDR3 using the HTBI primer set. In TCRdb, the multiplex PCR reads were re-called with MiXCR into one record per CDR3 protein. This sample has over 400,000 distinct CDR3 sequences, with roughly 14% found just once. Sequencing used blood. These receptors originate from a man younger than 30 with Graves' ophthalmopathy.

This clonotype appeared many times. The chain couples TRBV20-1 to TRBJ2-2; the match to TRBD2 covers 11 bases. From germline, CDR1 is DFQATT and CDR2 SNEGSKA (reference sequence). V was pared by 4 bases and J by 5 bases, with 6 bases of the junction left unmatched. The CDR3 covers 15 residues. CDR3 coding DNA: TGCAGTGCTAATAGCGGGAGGGCCCGGACCGGGGAGCTGTTTTTT. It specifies CSANSGRARTGELFF.

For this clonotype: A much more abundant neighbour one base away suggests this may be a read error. The CDR3 nucleotides are TGTGCCAGCACCCCAGGGCCTGGTAACTATGGCTACGCCTTC. Its protein product is CASTPGPGNYGYAF. The chain recombines TRBV12-3 or TRBV12-4 with TRBJ1-2; possibly TRBD1 for D (5 bases). The CDR3 totals 14 residues.

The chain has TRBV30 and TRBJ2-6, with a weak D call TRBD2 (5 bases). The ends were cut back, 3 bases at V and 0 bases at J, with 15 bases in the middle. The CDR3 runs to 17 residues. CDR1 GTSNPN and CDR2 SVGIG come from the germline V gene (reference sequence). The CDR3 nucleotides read TGTGCCTGGAGCGCCCTGAGGGTCAGCTCTGGGGCCAACGTCCTGACTTTC. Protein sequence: CAWSALRVSSGANVLTF.

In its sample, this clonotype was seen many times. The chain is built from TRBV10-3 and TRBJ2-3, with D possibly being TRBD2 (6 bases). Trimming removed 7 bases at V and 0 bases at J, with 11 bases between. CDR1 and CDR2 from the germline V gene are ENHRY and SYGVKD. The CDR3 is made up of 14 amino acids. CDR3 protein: CAITHGTSTDTQYF. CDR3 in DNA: TGTGCCATCACCCACGGGACTAGCACAGATACGCAGTATTTT.

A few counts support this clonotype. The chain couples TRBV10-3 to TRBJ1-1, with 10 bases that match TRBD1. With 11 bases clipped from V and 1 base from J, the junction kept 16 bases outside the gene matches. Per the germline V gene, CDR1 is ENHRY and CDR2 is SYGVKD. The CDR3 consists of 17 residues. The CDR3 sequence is CASGTGDMSERNTEAFF. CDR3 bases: TGTGCCTCCGGGACAGGGGATATGTCAGAGCGGAACACTGAAGCTTTCTTT.

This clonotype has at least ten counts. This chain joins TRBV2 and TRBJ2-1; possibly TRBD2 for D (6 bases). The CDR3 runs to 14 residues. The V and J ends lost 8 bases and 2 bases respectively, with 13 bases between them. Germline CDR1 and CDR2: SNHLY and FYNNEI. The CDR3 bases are TGTGCCAGCTCCGGGACTCTCGCCTACAATGAGCAGTTCTTC. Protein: CASSGTLAYNEQFF.

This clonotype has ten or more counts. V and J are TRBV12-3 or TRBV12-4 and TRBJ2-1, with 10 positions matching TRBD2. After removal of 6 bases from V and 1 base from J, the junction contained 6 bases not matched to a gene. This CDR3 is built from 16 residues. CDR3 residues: CASSLLAGTSYNEQFF. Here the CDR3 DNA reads TGTGCCAGCAGCTTACTAGCGGGGACATCCTACAATGAGCAGTTCTTC.

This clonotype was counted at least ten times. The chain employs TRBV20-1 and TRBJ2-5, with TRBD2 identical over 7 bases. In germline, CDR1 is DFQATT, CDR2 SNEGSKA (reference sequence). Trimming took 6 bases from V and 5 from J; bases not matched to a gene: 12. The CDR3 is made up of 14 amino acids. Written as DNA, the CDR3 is TGCAGTGCCCAGCTTGGGAGGGCAGGCGAGACCCAGTACTTC. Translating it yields CSAQLGRAGETQYF.

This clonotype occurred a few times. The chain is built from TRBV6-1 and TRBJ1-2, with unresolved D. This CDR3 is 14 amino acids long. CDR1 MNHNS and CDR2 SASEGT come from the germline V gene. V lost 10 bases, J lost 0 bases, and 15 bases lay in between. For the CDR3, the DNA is TGTGCCACCTCCCTAAGCGCGACTAACTATGGCTACACCTTC. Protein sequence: CATSLSATNYGYTF.

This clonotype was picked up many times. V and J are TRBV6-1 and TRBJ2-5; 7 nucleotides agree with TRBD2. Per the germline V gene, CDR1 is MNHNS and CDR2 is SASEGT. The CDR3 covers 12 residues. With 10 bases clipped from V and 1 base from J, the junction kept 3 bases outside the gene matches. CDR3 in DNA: TGTGCCATAGCGGGTTCCCAAGAGACCCAGTACTTC. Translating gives CAIAGSQETQYF.

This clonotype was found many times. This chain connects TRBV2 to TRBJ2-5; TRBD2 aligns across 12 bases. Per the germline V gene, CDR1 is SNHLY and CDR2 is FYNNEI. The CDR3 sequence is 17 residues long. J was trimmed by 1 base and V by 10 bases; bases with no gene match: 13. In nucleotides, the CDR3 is TGTGCCACGCCTGGTAGGCCTAGCGGGGGGGGCCAAGAGACCCAGTACTTC. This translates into CATPGRPSGGGQETQYF.

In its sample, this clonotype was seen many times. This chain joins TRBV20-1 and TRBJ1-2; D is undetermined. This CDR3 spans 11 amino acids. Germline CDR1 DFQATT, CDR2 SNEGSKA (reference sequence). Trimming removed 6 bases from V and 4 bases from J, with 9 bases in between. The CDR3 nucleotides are TGCAGTGCAACGGGAGTCTATGGCTACACCTTC. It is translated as CSATGVYGYTF.

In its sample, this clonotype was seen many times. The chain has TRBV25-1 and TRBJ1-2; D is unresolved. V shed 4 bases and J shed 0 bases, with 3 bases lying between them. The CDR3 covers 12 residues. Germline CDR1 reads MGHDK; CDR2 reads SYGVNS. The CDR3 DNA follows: TGTGCCAGCAGTGGCACTAACTATGGCTACACCTTC. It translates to CASSGTNYGYTF.

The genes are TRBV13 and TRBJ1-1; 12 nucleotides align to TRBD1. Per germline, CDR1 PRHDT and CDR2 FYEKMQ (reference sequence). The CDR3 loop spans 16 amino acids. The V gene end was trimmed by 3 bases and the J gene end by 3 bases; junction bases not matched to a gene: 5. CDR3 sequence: CASSFRDRGLDTEAFF. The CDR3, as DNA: TGTGCCAGCAGCTTCCGGGACAGGGGGCTTGACACTGAAGCTTTCTTT.

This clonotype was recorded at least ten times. The CDR3 is CASSPPGRDTEAFF. CDR3 nucleotides: TGTGCCAGCTCACCACCCGGCAGGGACACTGAAGCTTTCTTT. The chain links TRBV18 to TRBJ1-1, with a weak D call TRBD1 (5 bases). Germline loops: CDR1 KGHSH, CDR2 LQKENI. The CDR3 has 14 amino acids. With 0 bases removed from V and 3 bases from J, the gap between germline ends came to 8 bases.

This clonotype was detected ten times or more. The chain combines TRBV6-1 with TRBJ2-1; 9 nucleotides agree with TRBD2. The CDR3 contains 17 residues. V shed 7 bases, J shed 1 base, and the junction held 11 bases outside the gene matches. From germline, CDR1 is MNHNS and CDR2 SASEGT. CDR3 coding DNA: TGTGCCAGCACCCCCTGGGCTAGCGGGAAATCCTACAATGAGCAGTTCTTC. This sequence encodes CASTPWASGKSYNEQFF.

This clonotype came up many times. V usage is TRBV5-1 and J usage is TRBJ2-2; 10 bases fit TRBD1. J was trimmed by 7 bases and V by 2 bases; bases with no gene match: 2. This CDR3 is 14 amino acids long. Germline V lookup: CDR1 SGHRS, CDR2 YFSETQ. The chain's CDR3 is CASSFGQGDGELFF. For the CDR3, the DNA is TGCGCCAGCAGCTTCGGACAGGGGGACGGGGAGCTGTTTTTT.

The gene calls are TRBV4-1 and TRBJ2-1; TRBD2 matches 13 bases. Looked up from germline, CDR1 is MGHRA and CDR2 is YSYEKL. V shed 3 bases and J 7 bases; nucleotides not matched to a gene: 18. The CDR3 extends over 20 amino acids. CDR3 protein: CASSHSKLAGGPRSGNEQFF. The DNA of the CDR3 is TGCGCCAGCAGCCATAGCAAACTAGCGGGAGGGCCCCGATCAGGGAATGAGCAGTTCTTC.

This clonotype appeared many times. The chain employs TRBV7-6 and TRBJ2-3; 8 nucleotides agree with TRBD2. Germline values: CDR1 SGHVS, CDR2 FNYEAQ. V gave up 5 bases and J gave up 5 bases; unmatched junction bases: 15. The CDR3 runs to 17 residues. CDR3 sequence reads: CASSPTNTGGRVDTQYF. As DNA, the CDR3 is TGTGCCAGCAGCCCAACCAACACGGGGGGGCGAGTAGATACGCAGTATTTT.

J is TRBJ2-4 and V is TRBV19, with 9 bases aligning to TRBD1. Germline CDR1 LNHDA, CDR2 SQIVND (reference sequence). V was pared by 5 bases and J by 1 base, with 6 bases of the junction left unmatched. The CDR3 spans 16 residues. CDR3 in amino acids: CASSARDRVAKNIQYF. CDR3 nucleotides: TGTGCCAGTAGTGCCCGGGACAGGGTTGCCAAAAACATTCAGTACTTC.

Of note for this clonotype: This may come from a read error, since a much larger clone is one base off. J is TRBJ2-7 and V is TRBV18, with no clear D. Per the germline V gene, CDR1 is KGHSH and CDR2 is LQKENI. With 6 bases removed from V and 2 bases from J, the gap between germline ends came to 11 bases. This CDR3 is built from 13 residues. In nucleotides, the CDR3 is TGTGCCAGCTCCCGGCAGACCCCCTACGAGCAGTACTTC. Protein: CASSRQTPYEQYF.

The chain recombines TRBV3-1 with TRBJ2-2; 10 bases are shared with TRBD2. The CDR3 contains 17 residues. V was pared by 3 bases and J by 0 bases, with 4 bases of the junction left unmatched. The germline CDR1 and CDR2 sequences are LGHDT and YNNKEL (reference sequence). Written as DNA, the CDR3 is TGTGCCAGCAGCCAGCTAGCGGGAGTCTCGAACACCGGGGAGCTGTTTTTT. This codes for CASSQLAGVSNTGELFF.

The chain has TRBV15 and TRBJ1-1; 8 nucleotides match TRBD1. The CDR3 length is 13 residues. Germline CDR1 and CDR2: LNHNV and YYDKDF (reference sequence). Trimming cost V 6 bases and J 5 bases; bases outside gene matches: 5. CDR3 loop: CATRDRGRTEAFF. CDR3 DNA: TGTGCCACCAGAGACAGGGGAAGGACTGAAGCTTTCTTT.

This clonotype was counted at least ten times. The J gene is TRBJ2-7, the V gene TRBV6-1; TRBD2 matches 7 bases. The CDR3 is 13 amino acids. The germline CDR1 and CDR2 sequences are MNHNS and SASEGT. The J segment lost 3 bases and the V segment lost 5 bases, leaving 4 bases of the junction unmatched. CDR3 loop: CASSIRGSYEQYF. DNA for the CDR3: TGTGCCAGCAGTATACGCGGGAGCTACGAGCAGTACTTC.

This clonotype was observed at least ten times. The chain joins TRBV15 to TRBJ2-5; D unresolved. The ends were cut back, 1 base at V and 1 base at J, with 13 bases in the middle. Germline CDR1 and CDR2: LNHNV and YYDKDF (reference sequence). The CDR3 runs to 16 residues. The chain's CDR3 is CATSRASGQLQETQYF. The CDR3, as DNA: TGTGCCACCAGCAGAGCAAGTGGGCAGCTCCAAGAGACCCAGTACTTC.

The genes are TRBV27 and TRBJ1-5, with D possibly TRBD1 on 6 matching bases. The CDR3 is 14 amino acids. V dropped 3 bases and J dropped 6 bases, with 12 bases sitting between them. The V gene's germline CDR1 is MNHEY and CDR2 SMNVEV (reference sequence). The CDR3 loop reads CASSFGGPGQPQHF. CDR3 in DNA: TGTGCCAGCAGTTTCGGGGGGCCGGGTCAGCCCCAGCATTTT.

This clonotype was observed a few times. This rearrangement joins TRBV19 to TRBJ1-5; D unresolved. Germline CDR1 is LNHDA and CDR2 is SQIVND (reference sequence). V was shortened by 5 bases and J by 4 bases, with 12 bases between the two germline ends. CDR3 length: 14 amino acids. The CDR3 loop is CASSPRTANQPQHF. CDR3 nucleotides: TGTGCCAGTAGTCCGAGGACGGCGAATCAGCCCCAGCATTTT.

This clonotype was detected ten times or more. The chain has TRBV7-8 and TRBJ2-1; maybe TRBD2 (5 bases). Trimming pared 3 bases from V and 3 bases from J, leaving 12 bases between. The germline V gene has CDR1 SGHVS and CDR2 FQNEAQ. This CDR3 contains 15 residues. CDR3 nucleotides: TGTGCCAGCAGCTTGAGGGTTTATTTCTACAATGAGCAGTTCTTC. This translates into CASSLRVYFYNEQFF.

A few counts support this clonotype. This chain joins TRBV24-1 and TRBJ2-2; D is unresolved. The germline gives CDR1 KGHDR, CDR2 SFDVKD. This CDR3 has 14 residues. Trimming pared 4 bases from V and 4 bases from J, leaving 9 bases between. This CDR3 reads CATSETPRTGELFF. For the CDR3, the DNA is TGTGCCACCAGTGAGACCCCCCGCACCGGGGAGCTGTTTTTT.

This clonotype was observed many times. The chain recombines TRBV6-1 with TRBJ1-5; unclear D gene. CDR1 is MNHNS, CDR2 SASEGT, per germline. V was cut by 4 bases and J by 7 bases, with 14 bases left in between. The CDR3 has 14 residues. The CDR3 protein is CASSALTLSQPQHF. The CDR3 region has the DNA TGTGCCAGCAGTGCTCTCACTCTAAGCCAGCCCCAGCATTTT.